This TCR beta chain comes out of a study of blood T cell repertoires in COVID-19. Assay used: immunoSEQ multiplex PCR; TCRdb lists only in-frame clones, some missing. The sample includes roughly 340,000 clones, 87% of them seen just once. Source material: PBMCs or T cells enriched from blood (not recorded which). This receptor was obtained from a man between 40 and 49 years old in a cohort exposed to, infected with or recovered from COVID-19 (not recorded which).

The CDR3 region is CASSSYRGGQPQHF. Written as DNA, the CDR3 is TGTGCCAGCAGTTCCTACAGGGGAGGTCAGCCCCAGCATTTT. The gene calls are TRBV28 and TRBJ1-5; TRBD1 matches at 7 bases. The trim removed 4 bases at V and 6 bases at J, leaving 6 bases unmatched. This CDR3 is built from 14 residues. Germline-derived CDR1 and CDR2 are MDHEN and SYDVKM.